This paragraph covers one TCR beta chain sequence. The data were taken from a study of glioma-infiltrating T cells after dendritic cell vaccination. This CDR3 has 14 amino acids. Germline CDR1 is SEHNR and CDR2 is FQNEAQ (reference sequence). Trimming cost V 7 bases and J 7 bases, with 19 bases left between them. Method: immunoSEQ multiplex PCR; TCRdb's copy keeps in-frame clones and lacks some. The sample lists about 90,000 clones, less than 90% occurring once. The time point denotes: after dendritic cell vaccination, including at tumor progression/relapse. Blood PBMC samples: pre-vaccination, two weeks post third vaccination, and at tumor progression.

The chain uses TRBV7-9 and TRBJ1-1, with unresolved D. The clonotype was recovered from a human donor with glioblastoma. The sequences come from blood, collected after dendritic cell vaccination. For the CDR3, the DNA is TGTGCCAGCACCATAGGAGGGCAGCGAGGTGAAGCTTTCTTT. Protein sequence: CASTIGGQRGEAFF.